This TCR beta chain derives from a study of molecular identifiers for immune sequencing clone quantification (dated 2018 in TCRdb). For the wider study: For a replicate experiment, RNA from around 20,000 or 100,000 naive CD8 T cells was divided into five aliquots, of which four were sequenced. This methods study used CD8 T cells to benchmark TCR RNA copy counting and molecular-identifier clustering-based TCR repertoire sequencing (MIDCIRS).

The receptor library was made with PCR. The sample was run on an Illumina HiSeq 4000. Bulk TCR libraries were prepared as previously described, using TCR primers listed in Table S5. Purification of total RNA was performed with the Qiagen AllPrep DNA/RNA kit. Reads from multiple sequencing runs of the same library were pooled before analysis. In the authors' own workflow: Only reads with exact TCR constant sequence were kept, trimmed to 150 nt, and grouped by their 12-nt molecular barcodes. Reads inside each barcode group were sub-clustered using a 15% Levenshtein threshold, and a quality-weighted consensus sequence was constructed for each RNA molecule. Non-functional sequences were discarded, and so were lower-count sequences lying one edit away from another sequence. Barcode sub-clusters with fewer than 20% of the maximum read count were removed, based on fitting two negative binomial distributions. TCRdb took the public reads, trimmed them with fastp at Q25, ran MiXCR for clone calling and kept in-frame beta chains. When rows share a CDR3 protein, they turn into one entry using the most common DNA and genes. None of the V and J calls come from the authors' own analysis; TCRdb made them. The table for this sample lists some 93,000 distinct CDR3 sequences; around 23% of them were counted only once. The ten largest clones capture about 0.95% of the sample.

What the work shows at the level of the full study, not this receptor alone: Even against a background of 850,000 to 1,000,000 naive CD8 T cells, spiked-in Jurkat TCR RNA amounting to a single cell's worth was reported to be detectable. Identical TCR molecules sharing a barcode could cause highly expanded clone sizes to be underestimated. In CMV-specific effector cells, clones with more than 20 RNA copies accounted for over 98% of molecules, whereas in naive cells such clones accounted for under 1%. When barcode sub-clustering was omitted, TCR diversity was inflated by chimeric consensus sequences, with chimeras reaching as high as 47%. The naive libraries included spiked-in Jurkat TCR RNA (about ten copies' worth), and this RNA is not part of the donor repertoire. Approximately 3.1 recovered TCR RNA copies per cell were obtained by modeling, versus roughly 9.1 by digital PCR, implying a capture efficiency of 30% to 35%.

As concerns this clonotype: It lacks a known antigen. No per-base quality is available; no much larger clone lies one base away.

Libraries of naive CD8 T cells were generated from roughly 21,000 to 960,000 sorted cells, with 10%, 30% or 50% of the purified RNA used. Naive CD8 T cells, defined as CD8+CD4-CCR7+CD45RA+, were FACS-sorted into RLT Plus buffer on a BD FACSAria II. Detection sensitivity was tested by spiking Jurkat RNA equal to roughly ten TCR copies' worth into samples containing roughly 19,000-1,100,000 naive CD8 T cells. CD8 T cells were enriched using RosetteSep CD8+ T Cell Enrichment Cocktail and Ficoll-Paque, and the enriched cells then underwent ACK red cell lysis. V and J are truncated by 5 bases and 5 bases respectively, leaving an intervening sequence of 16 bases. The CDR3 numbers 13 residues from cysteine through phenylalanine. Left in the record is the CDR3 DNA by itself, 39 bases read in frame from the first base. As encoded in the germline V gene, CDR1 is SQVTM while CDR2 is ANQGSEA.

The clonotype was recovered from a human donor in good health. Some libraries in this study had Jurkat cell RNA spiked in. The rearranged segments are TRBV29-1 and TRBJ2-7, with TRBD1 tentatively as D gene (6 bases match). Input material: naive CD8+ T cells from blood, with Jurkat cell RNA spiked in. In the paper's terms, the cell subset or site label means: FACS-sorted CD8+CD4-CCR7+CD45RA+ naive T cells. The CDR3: CSVSQGRFDEQYF. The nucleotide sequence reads TGCAGCGTTTCACAGGGTCGCTTCGACGAGCAGTACTTC.